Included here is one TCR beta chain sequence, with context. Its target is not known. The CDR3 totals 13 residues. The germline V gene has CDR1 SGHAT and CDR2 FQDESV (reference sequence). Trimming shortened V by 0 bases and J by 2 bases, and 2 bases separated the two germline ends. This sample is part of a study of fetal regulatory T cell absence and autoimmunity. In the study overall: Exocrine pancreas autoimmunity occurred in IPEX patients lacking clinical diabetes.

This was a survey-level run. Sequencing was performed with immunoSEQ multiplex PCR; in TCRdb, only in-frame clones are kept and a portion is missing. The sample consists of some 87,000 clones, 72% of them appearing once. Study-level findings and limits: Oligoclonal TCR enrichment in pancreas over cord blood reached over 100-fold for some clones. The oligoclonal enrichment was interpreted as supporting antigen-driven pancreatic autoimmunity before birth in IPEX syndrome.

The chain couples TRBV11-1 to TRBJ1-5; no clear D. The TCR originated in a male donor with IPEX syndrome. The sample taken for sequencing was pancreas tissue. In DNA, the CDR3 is TGTGCCAGCAGCTTAGCGGGCAATCAGCCCCAGCATTTT. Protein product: CASSLAGNQPQHF.